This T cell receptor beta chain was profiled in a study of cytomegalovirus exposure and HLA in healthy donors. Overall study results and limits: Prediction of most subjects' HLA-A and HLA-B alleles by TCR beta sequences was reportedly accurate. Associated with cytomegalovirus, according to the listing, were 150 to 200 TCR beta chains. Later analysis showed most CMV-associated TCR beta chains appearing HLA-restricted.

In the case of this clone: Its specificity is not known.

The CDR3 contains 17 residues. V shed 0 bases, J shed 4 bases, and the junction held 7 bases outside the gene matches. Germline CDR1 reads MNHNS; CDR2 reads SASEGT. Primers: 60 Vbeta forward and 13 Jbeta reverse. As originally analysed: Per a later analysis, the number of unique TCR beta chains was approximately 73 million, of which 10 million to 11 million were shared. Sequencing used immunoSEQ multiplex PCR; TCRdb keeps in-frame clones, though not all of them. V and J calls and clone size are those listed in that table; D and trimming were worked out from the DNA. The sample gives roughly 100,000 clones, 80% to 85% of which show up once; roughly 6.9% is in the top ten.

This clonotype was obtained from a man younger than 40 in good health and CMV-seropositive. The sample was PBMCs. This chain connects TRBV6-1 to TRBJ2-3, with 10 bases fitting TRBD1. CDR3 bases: TGTGCCAGCAGTGAAGCGATGACAGGGGGCGCGTCAGATACGCAGTATTTT. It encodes CASSEAMTGGASDTQYF.